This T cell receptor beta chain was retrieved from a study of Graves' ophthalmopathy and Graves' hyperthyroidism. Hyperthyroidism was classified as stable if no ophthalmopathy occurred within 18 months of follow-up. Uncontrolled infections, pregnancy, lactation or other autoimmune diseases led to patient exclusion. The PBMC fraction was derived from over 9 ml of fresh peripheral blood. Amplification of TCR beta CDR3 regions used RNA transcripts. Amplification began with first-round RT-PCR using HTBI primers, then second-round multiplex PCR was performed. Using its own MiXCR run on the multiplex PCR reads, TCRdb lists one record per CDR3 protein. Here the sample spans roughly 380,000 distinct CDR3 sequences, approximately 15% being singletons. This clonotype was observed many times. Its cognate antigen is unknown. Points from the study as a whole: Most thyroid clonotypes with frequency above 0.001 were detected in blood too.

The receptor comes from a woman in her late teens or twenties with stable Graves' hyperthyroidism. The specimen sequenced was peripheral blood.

The CDR3 loop reads CASSTDRPPYGYTF. The CDR3 DNA follows: TGTGCCAGTAGCACGGACAGGCCCCCCTATGGCTACACCTTC. The rearrangement links TRBV19 to TRBJ1-2, with 7 bases matching TRBD1. CDR3 size: 14 residues. CDR1 is LNHDA, CDR2 SQIVND, per germline (reference sequence). Trimming removed 6 bases from V and 4 bases from J; junction bases left unmatched: 8.